These T cell receptor beta chains were read from a single sample in a study of Ad26.COV2.S vaccination and SARS-CoV-2 variants. Profiling relied on immunoSEQ multiplex PCR, and the TCRdb table lists in-frame clones only, not all of them. The sample records roughly 320,000 clones, around nine tenths being singletons. The source was peripheral blood, collected in a trial of Ad26.COV2.S vaccine versus placebo. The receptors were gathered from a person between 18 and 65 years old who received the Ad26.COV2.S COVID-19 vaccine or a placebo. Both conserved end residues are part of each CDR3. A D gene is named only where the DNA matches it firmly. Size values are once, few and many counts, or a class for expanded clones, and some rows have none.

j_call d_call clone_size v_call cdr3_nt cdr3_aa
TRBJ1-5 . . TRBV6-2/TRBV6-3 TGTGCCAGCAGTTACTCGTTCGTTGTGGGGATTAGCAATCAGCCCCAGCATTTT CASSYSFVVGISNQPQHF
TRBJ2-2 TRBD1 once TRBV18 TGTGCCAGCTCAGGCATGGACAGGGGGCTGGACACCGGGGAGCTGTTTTTT CASSGMDRGLDTGELFF
TRBJ2-7 TRBD1 . TRBV5-6 TGTGCCAGCAGCTTGACAGGGGGATACGAGCAGTACTTC CASSLTGGYEQYF
TRBJ2-3 . . TRBV24-1 TGTGCCACCAGTGAGACTACAGGAGATACGCAGTATTTT CATSETTGDTQYF
TRBJ1-4 TRBD1 . TRBV4-1 TGCGCCAGCAGCCGGCACGCCGGGACAGTTAATGAAAAACTGTTTTTT CASSRHAGTVNEKLFF
TRBJ1-1 TRBD1 . TRBV14 TGTGCCAGCAGCCAAGTTGGGACAGGGGTTTTTTGGAACACTGAAGCTTTCTTT CASSQVGTGVFWNTEAFF
TRBJ2-6 . . TRBV5-1 TGCGCCAGCAGGGACGGGACCCGGCCTTCTGGGGCCAACGTCCTGACTTTC CASRDGTRPSGANVLTF
TRBJ1-5 . . TRBV7-9 TGTGCCAGCAGCTTAGGGGGCCTAGATCAGCCCCAGCATTTT CASSLGGLDQPQHF
TRBJ1-6 . . TRBV3-1/TRBV3-2 TGTGCCAGCAGCCAAAGTCGTGATTCACCCCTCCACTTT CASSQSRDSPLHF
TRBJ1-6 . . TRBV6-6 TGTGCCAGCAGTTACCGAGGAGTCGGCTCACCCCTCCACTTT CASSYRGVGSPLHF
TRBJ1-4 TRBD1 . TRBV19 TGTGCCAGTAGTTTACAGGGGGCTGCTGAAAAACTGTTTTTT CASSLQGAAEKLFF
TRBJ2-7 . . TRBV30 TGTGCCTGGAGGCTAAAGGGGGTATACGAGCAGTACTTC CAWRLKGVYEQYF
TRBJ2-3 TRBD2 . TRBV3-1/TRBV3-2 TGTGCCAGCAGCGATCCTACGACTAGCGGGCGGGCAGATACGCAGTATTTT CASSDPTTSGRADTQYF
TRBJ1-6 . . TRBV19 TGTGCCAGCCACGGGGCTTCCTATAATTCACCCCTCCACTTT CASHGASYNSPLHF
TRBJ1-3 . . TRBV7-9 TGTGCCAGCAGCTTAAATTTGGCAGACTCTGGAAACACCATATATTTT CASSLNLADSGNTIYF
TRBJ1-1 . . TRBV6-4 TGTGCCAGCAGAGCACAGGGTAACACTGAAGCTTTCTTT CASRAQGNTEAFF
TRBJ2-1 . once TRBV5-4 TGTGCCAGCAGGAGGACTCAAAACAATGAGCAGTTCTTC CASRRTQNNEQFF
TRBJ1-2 . . TRBV18 TGTGCCAGCTCACTGGGCCTGGCGGGGTATGGCTACACCTTC CASSLGLAGYGYTF
TRBJ2-1 TRBD2 . TRBV7-8 TGTGCCAGCAGCTTAATAGCGGGGGGCGCCCGAAATGAGCAGTTCTTC CASSLIAGGARNEQFF
TRBJ1-1 TRBD1 . TRBV30 TGTGCCAGCCTTGGACAGGGGAGCGCTGAAGCTTTCTTT CASLGQGSAEAFF
TRBJ2-7 . few TRBV4-1 TGCGCCAGCAGCCAAGAGGACACTACCTACGAGCAGTACTTC CASSQEDTTYEQYF
TRBJ2-1 TRBD2 . TRBV6-6 TGTGCCAGCAGTACTTCTAGCGGGGTACGCTACAATGAGCAGTTCTTC CASSTSSGVRYNEQFF
TRBJ1-2 TRBD1 . TRBV5-1 TGCGCCAGCAGCTTGGGCCCGACAGGGTCAAACTATGGCTACACCTTC CASSLGPTGSNYGYTF
TRBJ1-6 . . TRBV5-6 TGTGCCAGCAGCGTCGGGTGGTATAATTCACCCCTCCACTTT CASSVGWYNSPLHF
TRBJ1-2 . . TRBV10-2 TGCGCCAGCAGTTTGGCCAGGGCTAGCTATGGCTACACCTTC CASSLARASYGYTF
TRBJ2-1 . . TRBV9 TGTGCCAGCAGCGTAAGGCCCAGCTCCTACAATGAGCAGTTCTTC CASSVRPSSYNEQFF
TRBJ2-1 TRBD1 . TRBV27 TGTGCCAGCAGTTCCAGGGGGCCCCACGGATACGACAATGAGCAGTTCTTC CASSSRGPHGYDNEQFF
TRBJ1-1 TRBD1 . TRBV4-1 TGCGCCAGCAGCCCACTGGGAGGGGGCTCTTCGGCTTTCTTT CASSPLGGGSSAFF
TRBJ2-3 TRBD2 . TRBV19 TGTGCCAGTAGTAGCGGGGGGGACCCTAGCACAGATACGCAGTATTTT CASSSGGDPSTDTQYF
TRBJ2-5 . . TRBV12-5 TGTGCTAGTGGTTTGGTAGGGGACTTTCTAACGCAAGAGACCCAGTACTTC CASGLVGDFLTQETQYF
TRBJ2-1 TRBD1 once TRBV15 TGTGCCACCAGCAAAGGGACAGGTAACTACAATGAGCAGTTCTTC CATSKGTGNYNEQFF
TRBJ2-5 . . TRBV19 TGTGCCAGTAGTATAGTAGCGGTGACGAAAGAGACCCAGTACTTC CASSIVAVTKETQYF
TRBJ2-1 TRBD1 . TRBV15 TGTGCCACCAGCAGGAACCGGGACAGCTTCTACAATGAGCAGTTCTTC CATSRNRDSFYNEQFF